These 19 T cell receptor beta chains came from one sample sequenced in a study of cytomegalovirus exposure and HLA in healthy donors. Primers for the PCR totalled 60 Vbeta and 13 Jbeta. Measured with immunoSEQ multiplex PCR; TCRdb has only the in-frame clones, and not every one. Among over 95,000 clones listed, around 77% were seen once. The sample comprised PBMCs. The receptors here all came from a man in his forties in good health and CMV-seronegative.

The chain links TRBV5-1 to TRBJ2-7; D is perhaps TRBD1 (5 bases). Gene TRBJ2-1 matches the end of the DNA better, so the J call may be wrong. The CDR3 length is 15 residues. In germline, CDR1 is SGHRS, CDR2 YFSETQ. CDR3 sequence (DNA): TGCGCCAGCAGCTTCGCGACAGAAGCCTACAATGAGCAGTTCTTC. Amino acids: CASSFATEAYNEQFF.

Here the CDR3 reads CASSSGTGLSVQYF. For the CDR3, the DNA is TGTGCCAGCAGTTCCGGGACAGGTCTGAGCGTTCAGTACTTC. The J gene is TRBJ2-4, the V gene TRBV6-5, with 8 bases matching TRBD1. The CDR3 loop spans 14 amino acids. Germline V CDR1 and CDR2: MNHEY, SVGAGI. Losses at the gene ends were 4 bases for V and 11 bases for J; bases not matched to a gene: 10.

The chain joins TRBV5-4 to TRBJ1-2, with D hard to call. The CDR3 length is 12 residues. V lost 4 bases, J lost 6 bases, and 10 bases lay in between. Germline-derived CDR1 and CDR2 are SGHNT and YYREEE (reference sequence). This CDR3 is CASSTSFNGYTF. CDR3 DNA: TGTGCCAGCAGCACATCTTTTAATGGCTACACCTTC.

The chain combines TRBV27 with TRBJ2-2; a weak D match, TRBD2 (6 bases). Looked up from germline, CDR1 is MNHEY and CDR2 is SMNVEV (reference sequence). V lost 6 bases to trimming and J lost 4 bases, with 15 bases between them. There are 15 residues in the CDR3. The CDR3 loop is CASSSEGRGTGELFF. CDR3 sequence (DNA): TGTGCCAGCAGCTCGGAGGGCCGGGGCACCGGGGAGCTGTTTTTT.

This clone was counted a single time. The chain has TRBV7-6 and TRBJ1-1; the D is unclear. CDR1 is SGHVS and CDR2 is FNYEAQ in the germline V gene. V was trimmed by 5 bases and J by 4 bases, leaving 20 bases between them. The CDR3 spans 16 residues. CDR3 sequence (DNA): TGTGCCAGCAGCCCTTCGGAGGGAGGCGGGTCCACTGAAGCTTTCTTT. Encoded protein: CASSPSEGGGSTEAFF.

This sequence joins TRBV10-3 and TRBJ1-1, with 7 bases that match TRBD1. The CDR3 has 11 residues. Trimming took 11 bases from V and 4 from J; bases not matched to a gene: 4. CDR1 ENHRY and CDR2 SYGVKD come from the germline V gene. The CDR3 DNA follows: TGTGCCGTTTCAGGGGGCACTGAAGCTTTCTTT. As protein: CAVSGGTEAFF.

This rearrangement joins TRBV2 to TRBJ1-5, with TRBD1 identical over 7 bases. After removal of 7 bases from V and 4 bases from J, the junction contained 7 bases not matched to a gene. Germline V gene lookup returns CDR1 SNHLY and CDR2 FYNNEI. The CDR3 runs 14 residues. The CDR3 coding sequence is TGTGCCAGCAAGGTAGGGACAGCGAATCAGCCCCAGCATTTT. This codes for CASKVGTANQPQHF.

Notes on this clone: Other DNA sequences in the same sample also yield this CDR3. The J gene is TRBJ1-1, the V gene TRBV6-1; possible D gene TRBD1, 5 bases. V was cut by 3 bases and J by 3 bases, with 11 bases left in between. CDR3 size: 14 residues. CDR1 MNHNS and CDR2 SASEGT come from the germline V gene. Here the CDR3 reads CASSETGGDTEAFF. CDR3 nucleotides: TGTGCCAGCAGTGAGACTGGAGGGGACACTGAAGCTTTCTTT.

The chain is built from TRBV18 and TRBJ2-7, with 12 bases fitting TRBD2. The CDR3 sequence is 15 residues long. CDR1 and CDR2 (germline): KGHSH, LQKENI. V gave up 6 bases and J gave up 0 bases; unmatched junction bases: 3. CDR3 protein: CASSPTSGSSYEQYF. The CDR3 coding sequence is TGTGCCAGCTCTCCGACTAGCGGGAGCTCCTACGAGCAGTACTTC.

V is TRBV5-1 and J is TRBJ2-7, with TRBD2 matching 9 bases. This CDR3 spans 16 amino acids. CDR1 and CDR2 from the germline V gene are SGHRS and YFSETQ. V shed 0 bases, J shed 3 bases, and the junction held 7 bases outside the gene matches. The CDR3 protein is CASSLGASGASYEQYF. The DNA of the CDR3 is TGCGCCAGCAGCTTGGGGGCTAGCGGGGCGAGCTACGAGCAGTACTTC.

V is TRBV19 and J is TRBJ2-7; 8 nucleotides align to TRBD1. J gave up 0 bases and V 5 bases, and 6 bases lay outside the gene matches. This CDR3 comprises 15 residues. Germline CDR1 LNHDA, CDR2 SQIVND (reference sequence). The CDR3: CASSVTGGSSYEQYF. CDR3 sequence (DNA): TGTGCCAGTAGTGTCACAGGGGGATCCTCCTACGAGCAGTACTTC.

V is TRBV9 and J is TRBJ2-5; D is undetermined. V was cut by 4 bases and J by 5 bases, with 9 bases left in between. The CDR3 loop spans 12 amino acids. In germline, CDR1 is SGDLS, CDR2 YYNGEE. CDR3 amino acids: CASSPRVETQYF. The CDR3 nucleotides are TGTGCCAGCAGCCCCCGAGTTGAGACCCAGTACTTC.

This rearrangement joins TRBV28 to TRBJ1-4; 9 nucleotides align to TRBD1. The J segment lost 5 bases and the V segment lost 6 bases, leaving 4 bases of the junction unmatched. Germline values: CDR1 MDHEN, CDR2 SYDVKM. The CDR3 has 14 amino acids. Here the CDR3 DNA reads TGTGCCAGCAGCCGCGGGACAGGGAATGAAAAACTGTTTTTT. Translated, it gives CASSRGTGNEKLFF.

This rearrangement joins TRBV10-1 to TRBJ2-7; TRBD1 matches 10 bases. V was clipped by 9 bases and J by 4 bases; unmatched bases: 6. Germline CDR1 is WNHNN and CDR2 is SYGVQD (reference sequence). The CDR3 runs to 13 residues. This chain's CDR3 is CARTGTGVYEQYF. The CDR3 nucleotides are TGCGCCAGGACCGGGACAGGGGTGTACGAGCAGTACTTC.

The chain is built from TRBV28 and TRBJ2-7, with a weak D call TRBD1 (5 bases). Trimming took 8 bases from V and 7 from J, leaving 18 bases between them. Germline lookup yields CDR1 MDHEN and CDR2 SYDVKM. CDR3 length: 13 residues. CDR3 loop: CASGDRVLREQYF. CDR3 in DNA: TGTGCCAGCGGAGACAGAGTACTACGGGAGCAGTACTTC.

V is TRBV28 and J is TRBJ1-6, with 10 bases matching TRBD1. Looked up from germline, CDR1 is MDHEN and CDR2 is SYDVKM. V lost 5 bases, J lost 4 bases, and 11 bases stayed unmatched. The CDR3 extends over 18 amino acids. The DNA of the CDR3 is TGTGCCAGCAGTCTACCCGGGACAGGGGCTTCATATAATTCACCCCTCCACTTT. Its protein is CASSLPGTGASYNSPLHF.

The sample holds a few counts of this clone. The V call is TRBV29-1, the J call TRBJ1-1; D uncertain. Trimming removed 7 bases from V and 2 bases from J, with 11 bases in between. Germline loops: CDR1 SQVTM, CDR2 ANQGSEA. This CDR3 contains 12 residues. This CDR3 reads CSASQSNTEAFF. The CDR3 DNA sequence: TGCAGCGCGTCACAGTCAAACACTGAAGCTTTCTTT.

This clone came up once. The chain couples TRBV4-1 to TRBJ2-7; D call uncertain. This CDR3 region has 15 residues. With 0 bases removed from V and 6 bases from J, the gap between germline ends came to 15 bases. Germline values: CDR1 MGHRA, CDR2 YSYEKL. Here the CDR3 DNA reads TGCGCCAGCAGCCAAGACCGGGTCCCTTATCTCGAGCAGTACTTC. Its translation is CASSQDRVPYLEQYF.

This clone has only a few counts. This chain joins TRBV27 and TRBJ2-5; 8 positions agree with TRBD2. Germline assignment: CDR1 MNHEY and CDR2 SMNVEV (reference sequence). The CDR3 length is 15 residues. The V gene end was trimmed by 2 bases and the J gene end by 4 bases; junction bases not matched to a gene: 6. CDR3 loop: CASSLRLAFGETQYF. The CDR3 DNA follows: TGTGCCAGCAGTTTAAGACTAGCGTTTGGAGAGACCCAGTACTTC.